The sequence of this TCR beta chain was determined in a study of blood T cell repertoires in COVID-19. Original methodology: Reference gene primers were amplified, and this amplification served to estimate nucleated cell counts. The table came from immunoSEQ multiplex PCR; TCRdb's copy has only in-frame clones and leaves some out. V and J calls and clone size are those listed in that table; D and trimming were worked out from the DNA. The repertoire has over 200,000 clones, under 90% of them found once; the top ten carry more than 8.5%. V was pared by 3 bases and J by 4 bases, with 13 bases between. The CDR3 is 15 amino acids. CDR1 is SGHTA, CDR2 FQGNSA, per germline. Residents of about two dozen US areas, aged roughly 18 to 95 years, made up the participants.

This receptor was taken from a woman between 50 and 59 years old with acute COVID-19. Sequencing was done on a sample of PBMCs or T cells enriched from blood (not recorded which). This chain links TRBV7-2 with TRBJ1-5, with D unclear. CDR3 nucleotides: TGTGCCAGCAGCTTGGTTGTGGGAGTTAATCAGCCCCAGCATTTT. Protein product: CASSLVVGVNQPQHF. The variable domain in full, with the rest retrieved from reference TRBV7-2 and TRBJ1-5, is GAGVSQSPSNKVTEKGKDVELRCDPISGHTALYWYRQSLGQGLEFLIYFQGNSAPDKSGLPSDRFSAERTGGSVSTLTIQRTQQEDSAVYLCASSLVVGVNQPQHFGDGTRLSIL.